Each of the 5 T cell receptor beta chains below was sequenced from the same sample in a study of naive CD8 T cells in extremely preterm neonates. Cord blood came from elective full-term cesareans at 37-41 weeks without labor or membrane rupture. TCRdb's table, derived via immunoSEQ multiplex PCR, lists solely in-frame clones and lacks some. Of about 4,900 clones listed, approximately 97% were seen once; the top ten hold 0.47%. Sequenced input: naive CD8+ T cells from cord blood. These receptors all come from a newborn in good health.

In nucleotides, the CDR3 is TGTGCCAGCAGTGAGAGGAGGTCTGGGGCCAACGTCCTGACTTTC. Protein sequence: CASSERRSGANVLTF. The chain is built from TRBV6-4 and TRBJ2-6; maybe TRBD2 (5 bases). This CDR3 has 15 amino acids. Trimming removed 3 bases at V and 1 base at J, with 7 bases between. Per the germline V gene, CDR1 is MRHNA and CDR2 is SNTAGT.

The V gene is TRBV19, the J gene TRBJ1-1; unclear D gene. The ends were cut back, 1 base at V and 3 bases at J, with 3 bases in the middle. CDR1 and CDR2 from the germline V gene are LNHDA and SQIVND (reference sequence). This CDR3 spans 12 amino acids. CDR3 DNA sequence: TGTGCCAGTAGTATAGCTGACACTGAAGCTTTCTTT. Protein product: CASSIADTEAFF. Based on the CDR3 plus reference TRBV19 and TRBJ1-1, the full variable domain is DGGITQSPKYLFRKEGQNVTLSCEQNLNHDAMYWYRQDPGQGLRLIYYSQIVNDFQKGDIAEGYSVSREKKESFPLTVTSAQKNPTAFYLCASSIADTEAFFGQGTRLTVV.

This chain joins TRBV4-3 and TRBJ1-4; no clear D. V lost 1 base and J 3 bases, leaving 9 bases between the germline ends. The CDR3 sequence is 15 residues long. Looked up from germline, CDR1 is LGHNA and CDR2 is YSLEER. The CDR3 coding sequence is TGCGCCAGCAGCCAAGGGCGGGTAGCTAATGAAAAACTGTTTTTT. Residues: CASSQGRVANEKLFF.

The chain links TRBV11-2 to TRBJ2-5; 8 positions match TRBD2. The J call is doubtful: the DNA matches TRBJ2-7 better. Germline CDR1 and CDR2: SGHAT and FQNNGV. There are 15 residues in the CDR3. CDR3 nucleotides: TGTGCCAGCAGCTTGGGAGCGGGGGAGAACTACGAGCAGTACTTC. This codes for CASSLGAGENYEQYF.

The chain carries TRBV7-2 and TRBJ2-3, with TRBD2 identical over 11 bases. The CDR3 has 17 amino acids. Germline assignment: CDR1 SGHTA and CDR2 FQGNSA. The junction had 8 bases not matched to a gene; V was cut back by 1 base and J by 5 bases. The CDR3 DNA reads as TGTGCCAGCAGCTTAGGTATAGCGGGGGGGCCCGGAGATACGCAGTATTTT. This sequence encodes CASSLGIAGGPGDTQYF.